The next 25 T cell receptor beta chains were all read from a single sample in a study of CD8 T cells in ankylosing spondylitis (dated by TCRdb to 2015 to 2018). Libraries were made using 5' RACE. Sequencing instrument: Illumina HiSeq 2500. In-frame beta chains were kept once TCRdb had trimmed the public reads at Q25 with fastp and called clones with MiXCR. Entries that share a CDR3 protein sequence are merged under the most common genes and DNA. The sample table shows hundreds of thousands of distinct CDR3 sequences, and around 20% are seen once. Around 12% of the sample rests with the top ten. The sequenced material came from blood, either unsorted or a sorted T cell fraction (not recorded which). The receptor source for this set is a male donor with ankylosing spondylitis or in good health (not recorded which).

The genes are TRBV27 and TRBJ2-5; no firm D call. Germline CDR1 and CDR2: MNHEY and SMNVEV (reference sequence). The CDR3 consists of 11 residues. Trimming pared 8 bases from V and 2 bases from J, leaving 6 bases between. The CDR3 is CASGWQETQYF. The CDR3 coding sequence is TGTGCCAGCGGATGGCAAGAGACCCAGTACTTC.

The chain couples TRBV10-1 to TRBJ1-2, with D possibly being TRBD1 (5 bases). This CDR3 spans 16 amino acids. V was cut by 3 bases and J by 3 bases, with 17 bases left in between. CDR1 is WNHNN and CDR2 is SYGVQD in the germline V gene (reference sequence). The DNA for the CDR3 is TGCGCCAGCAGTGACAGGGAACACTTAAACGACTATGGCTACACCTTC. It codes for CASSDREHLNDYGYTF.

This clonotype was counted a few times. The DNA of the CDR3 is TGTGCCAGCAGTTTCGAACTAGCGGGGCGAAACACCGGGGAGCTGTTTTTT. Translating it yields CASSFELAGRNTGELFF. The chain uses TRBV28 and TRBJ2-2, with 10 nucleotides matching TRBD2. Germline V gene sequence: CDR1 MDHEN, CDR2 SYDVKM. V lost 3 bases and J lost 2; bases outside the gene matches: 6. The CDR3 spans 17 residues.

The chain carries TRBV29-1 and TRBJ2-1; D gene ambiguous. Trimming stripped 4 bases from V and 5 bases from J, with 12 bases between. CDR1 is SQVTM and CDR2 is ANQGSEA in the germline V gene. The CDR3 sequence is 13 residues long. The CDR3 DNA follows: TGCAGCGTTGTCCCCCTAGGGAACAATGAGCAGTTCTTC. This sequence encodes CSVVPLGNNEQFF.

This clonotype was picked up a small number of times. The rearrangement links TRBV2 to TRBJ2-7; D not certain. V lost 3 bases to trimming and J lost 4 bases, with 13 bases between them. CDR3 size: 14 residues. The germline CDR1 and CDR2 sequences are SNHLY and FYNNEI. In DNA, the CDR3 is TGTGCCAGCAGTGATGGACCGGACCCGTACGAGCAGTACTTC. Protein product: CASSDGPDPYEQYF.

A word on this clonotype: One end of the junction does not line up with germline, which may come from a read error. V is TRBV20-1 and J is TRBJ1-1, with 11 bases aligning to TRBD1. This CDR3 spans 17 amino acids. The germline V gene encodes CDR1 DFQATT and CDR2 SNEGSKA (reference sequence). CDR3 region: CCARDSPGQGVFRKAFF. Written as DNA, the CDR3 is TGCTGTGCTAGAGATAGTCCGGGACAGGGGGTATTTCGAAAAGCTTTCTTT.

This clonotype appeared a few times. The chain links TRBV7-9 to TRBJ2-3; perhaps TRBD2 as D (5 bases). Germline values: CDR1 SEHNR, CDR2 FQNEAQ (reference sequence). V was clipped by 6 bases and J by 14 bases, with 18 bases between them. CDR3 length: 12 residues. CDR3 sequence (DNA): TGTGCCAGCAGTTCACGCGGGCTACTGGCGTATTTT. Translation: CASSSRGLLAYF.

The CDR3 nucleotides are TGTGCCAGCAGCTTAGCACAGTTAAATTCACCCCTCCACTTT. This translates into CASSLAQLNSPLHF. The gene calls are TRBV7-9 and TRBJ1-6; the D is unclear. The CDR3 contains 14 residues. Trimming shortened V by 0 bases and J by 7 bases, and 7 bases separated the two germline ends. Germline CDR1 SEHNR, CDR2 FQNEAQ (reference sequence).

The gene calls are TRBV28 and TRBJ2-7; D might be TRBD2 (6 bases). The germline V and J ends were trimmed by 3 bases and 2 bases, with 14 bases remaining between them. This CDR3 contains 15 residues. Germline loops: CDR1 MDHEN, CDR2 SYDVKM. The CDR3 is CASSFRDSFAYEQYF. CDR3 DNA sequence: TGTGCCAGCAGTTTCCGGGACTCCTTTGCCTACGAGCAGTACTTC. The full variable domain, its missing parts supplied by reference TRBV28 and TRBJ2-7, is DVKVTQSSRYLVKRTGEKVFLECVQDMDHENMFWYRQDPGLGLRLIYFSYDVKMKEKGDIPEGYSVSREKKERFSLILESASTNQTSMYLCASSFRDSFAYEQYFGPGTRLTVT.

The chain combines TRBV7-9 with TRBJ2-1; D is unclear. The germline V and J ends were trimmed by 3 bases and 6 bases, with 6 bases remaining between them. The CDR3 contains 12 residues. Germline values: CDR1 SEHNR, CDR2 FQNEAQ (reference sequence). CDR3 region: CASSFHLNEQFF. In nucleotides, the CDR3 is TGTGCCAGCAGCTTCCACCTCAATGAGCAGTTCTTC.

This clonotype was detected a few times. The chain recombines TRBV7-6 with TRBJ1-4; D not resolved. The germline V and J ends were trimmed by 3 bases and 7 bases, with 9 bases remaining between them. CDR1 and CDR2 from the germline V gene are SGHVS and FNYEAQ. The CDR3 covers 13 residues. The CDR3 bases are TGTGCCAGCAGCTTCGGGGTCGCTGAAAAACTGTTTTTT. Amino acid sequence: CASSFGVAEKLFF.

The CDR3 protein is CAWKGNWDRAHNEQFF. The CDR3 nucleotides read TGTGCCTGGAAAGGAAACTGGGACAGGGCTCACAATGAGCAGTTCTTC. The chain couples TRBV30 to TRBJ2-1, with 9 nucleotides matching TRBD1. The CDR3 is 16 amino acids. V was pared by 4 bases and J by 5 bases, with 12 bases of the junction left unmatched. Germline CDR1 and CDR2: GTSNPN and SVGIG (reference sequence).

This clonotype was picked up a small number of times. The chain recombines TRBV20-1 with TRBJ2-5, with 9 bases lining up with TRBD1. This CDR3 contains 18 residues. V shed 6 bases, J shed 5 bases, and the junction held 22 bases outside the gene matches. Germline V gene data show CDR1 as DFQATT and CDR2 as SNEGSKA (reference sequence). The CDR3 region has the DNA TGCAGTGCACGGCCTCCTCGGGACAGGGCCACACCCCGGGAGACCCAGTACTTC. This gives the protein CSARPPRDRATPRETQYF.

This clonotype was detected only a few times. The chain employs TRBV6-4 and TRBJ2-3, with TRBD2 matching over 8 bases. With V trimmed by 0 bases and J by 5 bases, 7 bases remained unmatched. Germline V CDR1 and CDR2: MRHNA, SNTAGT. The CDR3 covers 16 residues. The CDR3 coding sequence is TGTGCCAGCAGTGACTCTTCCGGGGGGGCCGTAGATACGCAGTATTTT. Translating it yields CASSDSSGGAVDTQYF.

CDR3 sequence (DNA): TGTGCCACCAGCGCGACAGGGGGCAGGGCAGATACGCAGTATTTT. Its translation: CATSATGGRADTQYF. This chain uses TRBV15 with TRBJ2-3, with 10 bases fitting TRBD1. This CDR3 has 15 amino acids. The ends lost 5 bases at V and 4 bases at J; junction bases unmatched: 6. Germline CDR1 LNHNV, CDR2 YYDKDF (reference sequence).

The rearrangement links TRBV12-3 or TRBV12-4 to TRBJ1-2, with D perhaps TRBD1 (5 bases). V was cut by 6 bases and J by 4 bases, with 18 bases left in between. The CDR3 totals 15 residues. Here the CDR3 reads CASREGSAGLYGYTF. The CDR3 DNA follows: TGTGCCAGCAGGGAGGGGTCGGCAGGCCTCTATGGCTACACCTTC.

The table lists this clonotype with a few counts. The chain joins TRBV5-1 to TRBJ2-3, with TRBD1 matching 8 bases. This CDR3 comprises 16 residues. J was trimmed by 0 bases and V by 3 bases; bases with no gene match: 6. Per the germline V gene, CDR1 is SGHRS and CDR2 is YFSETQ. CDR3 DNA: TGCGCCAGCAGCTCGTGGGACAGGCAAAGCACAGATACGCAGTATTTT. Its translation is CASSSWDRQSTDTQYF.

This chain connects TRBV3-1 to TRBJ2-1; D might be TRBD1 (6 bases). This CDR3 has 17 amino acids. Germline CDR1 is LGHDT and CDR2 is YNNKEL (reference sequence). The V end was cut by 5 bases, the J end by 2 bases, with 19 bases between. CDR3 bases: TGTGCCAGCAGCTCCATAACAGGGCAGGGGACCTACAATGAGCAGTTCTTC. Encoded protein: CASSSITGQGTYNEQFF.

This clonotype was counted many times. The genes are TRBV12-3 or TRBV12-4 and TRBJ2-7; D unclear. The CDR3 is 14 amino acids. With 0 bases removed from V and 0 bases from J, the gap between germline ends came to 6 bases. CDR3 region: CASSLAGNSYEQYF. The CDR3 nucleotides are TGTGCCAGCAGTTTAGCGGGAAACTCCTACGAGCAGTACTTC.

This clonotype was detected only a few times. V and J are TRBV27 and TRBJ2-2; either TRBD1 or TRBD2 may supply D (5 bases each). The length of the CDR3 is 16 residues. Germline V CDR1 and CDR2: MNHEY, SMNVEV (reference sequence). Deletions cut 5 bases from V and 0 bases from J, with 13 bases between. As DNA, the CDR3 is TGTGCCAGCAGTACGTCAGGGAGTGCGAACACCGGGGAGCTGTTTTTT. Protein: CASSTSGSANTGELFF.

The rearrangement uses TRBV7-9 and TRBJ2-3; D possibly matches TRBD1 or TRBD2 (6 bases each). CDR3 length: 13 amino acids. Germline V gives CDR1 SEHNR, CDR2 FQNEAQ (reference sequence). Trimming pared 7 bases from V and 2 bases from J, leaving 10 bases between. CDR3 protein: CASKGGPTDTQYF. CDR3 nucleotide sequence: TGTGCCAGCAAGGGGGGCCCCACAGATACGCAGTATTTT.

The chain uses TRBV14 and TRBJ2-3, with no clear D. Germline V CDR1 and CDR2: SGHDN, FVKESK. The CDR3 is 18 amino acids. Trimming shortened V by 0 bases and J by 1 base, and 17 bases separated the two germline ends. The CDR3 coding sequence is TGTGCCAGCAGCCAAGACGACTTCCAGCCCCTCGGCACAGATACGCAGTATTTT. It encodes CASSQDDFQPLGTDTQYF.

The V and J genes are TRBV7-9 and TRBJ2-1; 10 nucleotides line up with TRBD2. V shed 5 bases, J shed 5 bases, and the junction held 9 bases outside the gene matches. The CDR3 spans 16 residues. The germline V gene has CDR1 SEHNR and CDR2 FQNEAQ (reference sequence). The CDR3 coding sequence is TGTGCCAGCAGCCAGTCAGGGCTAGCGGGGGACAATGAGCAGTTCTTC. As protein: CASSQSGLAGDNEQFF.

V usage is TRBV12-3 or TRBV12-4 and J usage is TRBJ2-2; D is possibly TRBD2 (6 bases). The CDR3 length is 14 residues. The V and J ends lost 3 bases and 4 bases respectively, with 9 bases between them. The CDR3 is CASSLEGSTGELFF. The CDR3 coding sequence is TGTGCCAGCAGTTTGGAGGGTTCCACCGGGGAGCTGTTTTTT.

This clonotype was seen a handful of times. The V call is TRBV7-9, the J call TRBJ2-3, with 8 bases that match TRBD1. V shed 11 bases and J 4 bases; nucleotides not matched to a gene: 11. Germline V gene lookup returns CDR1 SEHNR and CDR2 FQNEAQ (reference sequence). This CDR3 has 14 amino acids. The CDR3: CAGEGQVRPDTQYF. In DNA, the CDR3 is TGTGCCGGAGAGGGACAGGTGCGTCCAGATACGCAGTATTTT.